The present TCR beta chain was sequenced within a study of T cell repertoires in cytomegalovirus infection. Background on the study: The study used recently identified HLA-C-restricted and well-studied HLA-B-restricted CMV epitopes.

As concerns this clonotype: The antigen is unknown.

Germline CDR1 and CDR2: MNHEY and SVGAGI. There are 14 residues in the CDR3. Unmatched junction bases numbered 4, after V lost 9 bases and J lost 0 bases. TCRdb called the reads again in MiXCR, with one record for every CDR3 protein. The sample holds approximately 910,000 distinct CDR3 sequences; around a third are singletons and the top ten take about 14%. This specimen was cultured CD8+ T cells from PBMCs, taken from culture after CMV antigen stimulation. The sequence derives from a human donor in good health (CMV status not recorded). Some clones in this sample may be carry-over from other donors' samples. The chain recombines TRBV6-5 with TRBJ1-4; TRBD1 matches 7 bases. The CDR3 is CASTGTATNEKLFF. DNA for the CDR3: TGTGCCAGTACCGGGACAGCAACTAATGAAAAACTGTTTTTT.